This T cell receptor (beta chain) derives from a study of T cell repertoires in cytomegalovirus infection. Trimming left V 0 bases short and J 4 bases short, with 19 bases between. CDR1 is SGHDN, CDR2 FVKESK, per germline. The CDR3 has 18 residues. MiXCR, applied by TCRdb to the reads, yields one record per CDR3 protein. The sample records hundreds of thousands of distinct CDR3 sequences, 32% being singletons. Only a few counts were recorded for this clonotype. Its antigen is not identified. This sequence joins TRBV14 and TRBJ2-1; the D gene is possibly TRBD2 (6 bases). This sequence originates from a human donor in good health (CMV status not recorded). Some clones in this sample may be carry-over from other donors' samples. The starting material was cultured CD8+ T cells from PBMCs, obtained from culture after CMV antigen stimulation. The CDR3 region is CASSQDGPRGRGYNEQFF. Here the CDR3 DNA reads TGTGCCAGCAGCCAAGATGGGCCCCGGGGACGGGGGTACAATGAGCAGTTCTTC. Filled out from reference TRBV14 and TRBJ2-1, the complete variable domain reads EAGVTQFPSHSVIEKGQTVTLRCDPISGHDNLYWYRRVMGKEIKFLLHFVKESKQDESGMPNNRFLAERTGGTYSTLKVQPAELEDSGVYFCASSQDGPRGRGYNEQFFGPGTRLTVL.